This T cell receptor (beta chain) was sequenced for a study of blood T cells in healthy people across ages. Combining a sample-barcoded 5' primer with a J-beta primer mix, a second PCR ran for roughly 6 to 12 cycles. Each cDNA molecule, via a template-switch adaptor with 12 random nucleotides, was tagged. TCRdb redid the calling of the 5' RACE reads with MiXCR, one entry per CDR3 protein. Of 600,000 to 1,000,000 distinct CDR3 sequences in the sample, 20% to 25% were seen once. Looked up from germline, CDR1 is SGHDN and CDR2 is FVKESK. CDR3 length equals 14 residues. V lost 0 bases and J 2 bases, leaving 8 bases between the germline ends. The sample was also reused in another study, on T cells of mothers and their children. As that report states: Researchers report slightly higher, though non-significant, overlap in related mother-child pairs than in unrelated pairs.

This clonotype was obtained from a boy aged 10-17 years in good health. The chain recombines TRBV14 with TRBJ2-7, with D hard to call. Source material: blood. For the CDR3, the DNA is TGTGCCAGCAGCCAAGACTCTAACACCTACGAGCAGTACTTC. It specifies CASSQDSNTYEQYF.